This TCR beta chain was documented in a study of T cell responses to AZD1222 COVID-19 vaccine. V shed 2 bases and J shed 6 bases, with 7 bases lying between them. Germline-derived CDR1 and CDR2 are SGHRS and YFSETQ. The CDR3 is made up of 12 amino acids. Libraries were prepared by immunoSEQ multiplex PCR; TCRdb keeps only in-frame clonotypes and omits some of them. Of about 170,000 clones in the sample, 80% to 95% were seen once. This TCR was recovered from an adult in good health. Material: peripheral blood, obtained on day 0 of AZD1222 vaccination. This sequence joins TRBV5-1 and TRBJ2-3; D remains unclear. The CDR3 DNA is TGCGCCAGCAGCTTAACAGTGGATACGCAGTATTTT. Its translation: CASSLTVDTQYF. The full variable domain, rest sourced from reference TRBV5-1 and TRBJ2-3, is KAGVTQTPRYLIKTRGQQVTLSCSPISGHRSVSWYQQTPGQGLQFLFEYFSETQRNKGNFPGRFSGRQFSNSRSEMNVSTLELGDSALYLCASSLTVDTQYFGPGTRLTVL.